A single sample gave rise to the 9 T cell receptor beta chains below, sequenced in a study of cytomegalovirus exposure and HLA in healthy donors. Repertoires were generated with immunoSEQ multiplex PCR, while TCRdb's copy carries only in-frame clones and drops some. The data contain 200,000 or so clones, approximately 88% of them singletons. The sequenced sample consisted of PBMCs. These receptors all come from a man in his late teens or twenties in good health and CMV-seropositive.

V usage is TRBV16 and J usage is TRBJ2-2, with D possibly matching TRBD1 (5 bases). Trimming stripped 0 bases from V and 6 bases from J, with 11 bases between. The CDR3 consists of 15 residues. Germline CDR1 reads KGHSY; CDR2 reads FQNENV. The CDR3 spells CASSQSGLLAGELFF. The DNA for the CDR3 is TGTGCCAGCAGCCAATCGGGGCTTTTGGCCGGGGAGCTGTTTTTT.

This clone was seen just once. The chain employs TRBV5-1 and TRBJ2-1; 15 bases align to TRBD2. CDR1 and CDR2 (germline): SGHRS, YFSETQ. The V segment lost 4 bases and the J segment 7 bases; nucleotides outside the gene matches: 12. The CDR3 spans 18 residues. Here the CDR3 reads CASSAGLAGGWTENEQFF. The CDR3 coding sequence is TGCGCCAGCAGCGCGGGACTAGCGGGAGGATGGACGGAAAATGAGCAGTTCTTC.

The rearrangement joins TRBV6-5 to TRBJ2-7; perhaps TRBD1 as D (5 bases). Per germline, CDR1 MNHEY and CDR2 SVGAGI. V lost 5 bases to trimming and J lost 4 bases, with 12 bases between them. The CDR3 runs 13 residues. Here the CDR3 reads CASSALDRYEQYF. The CDR3 DNA follows: TGTGCCAGCAGTGCCCTTGACAGATACGAGCAGTACTTC.

This clone was seen once. The gene calls are TRBV28 and TRBJ1-2, with D uncertain. There are 14 residues in the CDR3. Trimming removed 8 bases at V and 6 bases at J, with 19 bases between. Germline CDR1 and CDR2: MDHEN and SYDVKM. CDR3: CASRTSGELNGYTF. CDR3 bases: TGTGCCAGCCGCACCTCCGGGGAGCTGAATGGCTACACCTTC.

The chain joins TRBV29-1 to TRBJ1-1; D possibly corresponds to TRBD1 (5 bases). From germline, CDR1 is SQVTM and CDR2 ANQGSEA. V lost 8 bases and J lost 3, with 13 bases in between. The CDR3 spans 12 residues. The CDR3 is CSSVGAYTEAFF. CDR3 in DNA: TGCAGCTCCGTAGGGGCCTACACTGAAGCTTTCTTT.

The chain couples TRBV27 to TRBJ2-1; TRBD2 matches at 13 bases. Germline CDR1 and CDR2: MNHEY and SMNVEV (reference sequence). The ends lost 10 bases at V and 4 bases at J; junction bases unmatched: 10. This CDR3 is built from 16 residues. CDR3 bases: TGTGCCACCAACCGGGGACTAGCGGGGAGATACAATGAGCAGTTCTTC. Translated: CATNRGLAGRYNEQFF.

The CDR3 nucleotides read TGTGCCAGCAAGGTGTCAGGGCGGGAGACCCAGTACTTC. It is translated as CASKVSGRETQYF. The gene calls are TRBV6-1 and TRBJ2-5; perhaps TRBD1 as D (5 bases). CDR3 length equals 13 residues. V was clipped by 7 bases and J by 5 bases, with 14 bases between them. Germline lookup yields CDR1 MNHNS and CDR2 SASEGT.

In this sample, this clone turned up a few times. One junction end does not reproduce the germline sequence, and a read error may be involved. This sample includes further DNA sequences coding for the same CDR3. The gene calls are TRBV10-1 and TRBJ1-5, with a tentative D call TRBD1 (6 bases). The CDR3 covers 13 residues. From germline, CDR1 is WNHNN and CDR2 SYGVQD (reference sequence). Here the CDR3 reads CARLDSSNQPQHF. CDR3 DNA sequence: TGCGCCAGATTGGACAGTAGCAATCAGCCTCAGCATTTT.

The chain employs TRBV4-3 and TRBJ2-1; 9 positions match TRBD2. The CDR3 contains 16 residues. Germline V CDR1 and CDR2: LGHNA, YSLEER. V shed 6 bases, J shed 8 bases, and the junction held 14 bases outside the gene matches. CDR3 protein: CASSRGYGLATDEQFF. The CDR3 DNA is TGCGCCAGCAGTCGGGGATACGGACTAGCGACAGATGAGCAGTTCTTC.